What follows are 30 T cell receptor beta chains derived from one specimen sequenced in a study of esophageal squamous cell carcinoma under preoperative chemotherapy. The time point denotes: after preoperative PTX-NDP chemotherapy. TCRdb ran MiXCR on the PCR reads and lists one entry per CDR3 protein. The data hold some 18,000 distinct CDR3 sequences, with 46% observed a single time. This sample was obtained from a patient given preoperative chemotherapy. Source of these receptors: a human donor with esophageal squamous cell carcinoma. The donor label of this sample is uncertain.

The genes are TRBV12-3 or TRBV12-4 and TRBJ2-5, with TRBD2 identical over 7 bases. The CDR3 is made up of 15 amino acids. Losses at the gene ends were 8 bases for V and 1 base for J; bases not matched to a gene: 10. The CDR3 region is CASSWVAGGQETQYF. DNA of the CDR3: TGTGCCAGCTCCTGGGTAGCGGGCGGCCAAGAGACCCAGTACTTC.

Ten or more counts support this clonotype. The chain employs TRBV10-1 and TRBJ2-3, with a possible D match to TRBD2 (6 bases). The germline V and J ends were trimmed by 3 bases and 0 bases, with 7 bases remaining between them. Germline loops: CDR1 WNHNN, CDR2 SYGVQD (reference sequence). This CDR3 is built from 14 residues. The CDR3 DNA reads TGCGCCAGCAGTGAAGGGACTAGCACAGATACGCAGTATTTT. Translated, it gives CASSEGTSTDTQYF.

In regard to this clonotype: Compared with germline, one end of the junction differs, possibly owing to a read error. The rearrangement links TRBV7-8 to TRBJ2-3; tentatively, D is TRBD1 (5 bases). Germline assignment: CDR1 SGHVS and CDR2 FQNEAQ. CDR3 length: 15 residues. The chain's CDR3 is CASSLGLSGKNTQYF. CDR3 sequence (DNA): TGTGCCAGCAGCTTGGGGCTGAGTGGCAAAAACACGCAGTATTTC.

The rearrangement joins TRBV7-8 to TRBJ1-4, with a possible D match to TRBD1 (6 bases). Trimming stripped 4 bases from V and 0 bases from J, with 12 bases between. The germline CDR1 and CDR2 sequences are SGHVS and FQNEAQ. CDR3 size: 16 residues. CDR3 sequence (DNA): TGTGCCAGCAGCTCGCAGGGGTTCGCAACTAATGAAAAACTGTTTTTT. Its protein product is CASSSQGFATNEKLFF.

The V and J genes are TRBV11-2 and TRBJ2-4; D may be TRBD2 (6 bases). Germline CDR1 SGHAT, CDR2 FQNNGV. The CDR3 has 16 amino acids. The CDR3: CACSVSGVGAKDTQYF. In DNA, the CDR3 is TGTGCGTGCAGCGTGTCGGGGGTGGGCGCCAAAGACACGCAGTACTTC.

This clonotype was counted only a few times. This sequence joins TRBV7-3 and TRBJ2-4, with D possibly TRBD2 on 5 matching bases. Germline loops: CDR1 SGHTA, CDR2 FQGTGA. CDR3 length equals 14 residues. V gave up 2 bases and J gave up 8 bases, with 13 bases separating them. The CDR3 nucleotides are TGTGCCAGCAGCTTAGGAGGACCGATGGACATTCAGTACTTC. It translates to CASSLGGPMDIQYF. Full variable domain (remainder filled in from reference TRBV7-3 and TRBJ2-4): GAGVSQTPSNKVTEKGKYVELRCDPISGHTALYWYRQSLGQGPEFLIYFQGTGAADDSGLPNDRFFAVRPEGSVSTLKIQRTERGDSAVYLCASSLGGPMDIQYFGAGTRLSVL.

J is TRBJ2-7 and V is TRBV11-3, with TRBD1 matching 7 bases. The J call may not be correct, given that the DNA end is closer to TRBJ2-1. Germline V gene sequence: CDR1 SGHNT, CDR2 YENEEA. The CDR3 is 14 residues long. CDR3: CASSSSTGKETQFF. The CDR3 DNA follows: TGTGCCAGCAGCTCGTCGACAGGGAAGGAGACCCAGTTCTTC.

Regarding this clonotype: Its ends do not fully match the called genes, so a read error is possible. This chain links TRBV19 with TRBJ2-2; 8 nucleotides align to TRBD1. The CDR3 spans 14 residues. Germline V lookup: CDR1 LNHDA, CDR2 SQIVND (reference sequence). Here the CDR3 DNA reads TGTGCCTCACACAGGGGGGTAAACACCGGGGAGCTGTATTTT. It is translated as CASHRGVNTGELYF.

The sample holds many counts of this clonotype. J is TRBJ2-7 and V is TRBV27, with unresolved D. Trimming pared 2 bases from V and 3 bases from J, leaving 8 bases between. Germline V lookup: CDR1 MNHEY, CDR2 SMNVEV (reference sequence). CDR3 length: 13 amino acids. CDR3 residues: CASSLGEFYEQYF. In DNA form, the CDR3 reads TGTGCCAGCAGTTTAGGGGAATTCTACGAGCAGTACTTC.

This clonotype is medium-sized within its sample. This chain joins TRBV25-1 and TRBJ2-4; 9 bases line up with TRBD1. CDR1 and CDR2 from the germline V gene are MGHDK and SYGVNS. The length of the CDR3 is 16 residues. V was clipped by 4 bases and J by 3 bases; unmatched bases: 7. The CDR3 loop reads CASSVWDRVGKNIQYF. The CDR3 region has the DNA TGTGCCAGCAGTGTCTGGGACAGGGTTGGCAAAAACATTCAGTACTTC. Drawing the rest from reference TRBV25-1 and TRBJ2-4, the complete variable domain is EADIYQTPRYLVIGTGKKITLECSQTMGHDKMYWYQQDPGMELHLIHYSYGVNSTEKGDLSSESTVSRIRTEHFPLTLESARPSHTSQYLCASSVWDRVGKNIQYFGAGTRLSVL.

About this clonotype itself: The CDR3 end shows no conserved phenylalanine or tryptophan, and so a read error is likely. The V and J genes are TRBV7-2 and TRBJ2-5; a weak D match, TRBD1 (6 bases). With the DNA end fitting TRBJ2-1 better, the J assignment may be wrong. CDR3 length equals 14 residues. Per the germline V gene, CDR1 is SGHTA and CDR2 is FQGNSA. The CDR3 DNA reads TGTGCCAGCAGCCCTGCCGGGGACAAAGCGACCCAGTTCTCC. Residues: CASSPAGDKATQFS.

Comment on this clonotype: The junction departs from germline at one end; a sequencing error may be responsible. The rearrangement uses TRBV7-9 and TRBJ2-5; a possible D gene is TRBD2 (7 bases). CDR3 length: 14 amino acids. Germline lookup yields CDR1 SEHNR and CDR2 FQNEAQ (reference sequence). DNA of the CDR3: TGTGCCAGGCGCGGGGGCCGGGACCCAGATACCCAGTATTTC. Protein product: CARRGGRDPDTQYF.

This chain connects TRBV5-1 to TRBJ2-1, with D perhaps matching TRBD2 (5 bases). The CDR3 length is 14 residues. V shed 6 bases and J shed 10 bases, with 20 bases lying between them. From germline, CDR1 is SGHRS and CDR2 YFSETQ. The CDR3 DNA sequence: TGCGCCAGCAAGGAGACTACTCCCTCTCTGGAGCAGTTCTTC. Amino acids: CASKETTPSLEQFF. Complete variable domain (other parts from reference TRBV5-1 and TRBJ2-1): KAGVTQTPRYLIKTRGQQVTLSCSPISGHRSVSWYQQTPGQGLQFLFEYFSETQRNKGNFPGRFSGRQFSNSRSEMNVSTLELGDSALYLCASKETTPSLEQFFGPGTRLTVL.

As to this clonotype: The final CDR3 position lacks the conserved phenylalanine or tryptophan, pointing to a likely read error. The limits of the CDR3 on the DNA are not certain, so only TCRdb's listed CDR3 is given. The rearrangement uses TRBV7-2 and TRBJ2-7; the D segment call TRBD2 is taken from the table without a DNA check. The CDR3 is 8 residues long, counting both termini. Per germline, CDR1 SGHTA and CDR2 FQGNSA. CDR3 sequence reads: CASSNYAG.

This clonotype was counted many times. The chain is built from TRBV10-1 and TRBJ2-5; 7 positions match TRBD1. The end of the DNA aligns better with TRBJ2-7, so the J call may be wrong. Germline V lookup: CDR1 WNHNN, CDR2 SYGVQD (reference sequence). This CDR3 is built from 14 residues. The CDR3 nucleotides are TGCGCCAGCAGTGAGGGAAAGACAGGGTACGAGCAGTACTTC. Translated, it gives CASSEGKTGYEQYF.

In its sample, this clonotype was seen a few times. This chain joins TRBV7-2 and TRBJ2-5, with 7 bases aligning to TRBD2. V was pared by 5 bases and J by 5 bases, with 11 bases of the junction left unmatched. The CDR3 is made up of 15 amino acids. Germline values: CDR1 SGHTA, CDR2 FQGNSA. The CDR3 spells CASSGREREGETQYF. CDR3 DNA sequence: TGTGCCAGCAGCGGGCGGGAGCGGGAAGGTGAGACCCAGTACTTC. Full variable domain (missing parts from reference TRBV7-2 and TRBJ2-5): GAGVSQSPSNKVTEKGKDVELRCDPISGHTALYWYRQSLGQGLEFLIYFQGNSAPDKSGLPSDRFSAERTGGSVSTLTIQRTQQEDSAVYLCASSGREREGETQYFGPGTRLLVL.

This clonotype is large (0.1 to 1%) in the sample. The CDR3 coding sequence is TGTGCCAGCAGTCTACGAGATATCCGGGACAGGGTGCCCTACGAGCAGTACTTC. It is translated as CASSLRDIRDRVPYEQYF. This chain uses TRBV7-3 with TRBJ2-7; 9 bases are shared with TRBD1. Trimming at V came to 6 bases and at J to 2 bases, leaving 17 bases not matched to a gene. CDR1 and CDR2 from the germline V gene are SGHTA and FQGTGA. The CDR3 has 18 residues.

In this sample, this clonotype turned up many times. The chain couples TRBV6-2 or TRBV6-3 to TRBJ1-2, with 9 bases fitting TRBD1. The CDR3 consists of 13 residues. V trimming: 7 bases; J trimming: 5 bases; junction bases outside the gene matches: 5. Looked up from germline, CDR1 is MNHEY and CDR2 is SVGEGT. The CDR3 DNA reads as TGTGCCAGCAATGGACAGGGGATTTATGGCTACACCTTC. Its translation: CASNGQGIYGYTF.

The CDR3 region has the DNA TGTGCCAGCAGTTTAGCGTCCCTTAGCGGGGGAGCGAACACCGGGGAGCTGTTTTTT. The encoded protein is CASSLASLSGGANTGELFF. The chain joins TRBV12-3 or TRBV12-4 to TRBJ2-2, with TRBD2 matching over 9 bases. J was trimmed by 0 bases and V by 0 bases; bases with no gene match: 8. This CDR3 has 19 amino acids.

This clonotype was counted a few times. The V call is TRBV4-1, the J call TRBJ2-3, with D possibly being TRBD1 (5 bases). Trimming left V 0 bases short and J 1 base short, with 8 bases between. This CDR3 region has 15 residues. Germline V lookup: CDR1 MGHRA, CDR2 YSYEKL. CDR3 in amino acids: CASSQEGQRTDTQYF. The CDR3 DNA is TGCGCCAGCAGCCAAGAAGGACAACGCACAGATACGCAGTATTTT.

This clonotype was observed a handful of times. The V gene is TRBV7-2, the J gene TRBJ2-4, with D possibly being TRBD2 (5 bases). Germline loops: CDR1 SGHTA, CDR2 FQGNSA. The CDR3 loop spans 17 amino acids. Trimming left V 1 base short and J 3 bases short, with 16 bases between. CDR3 DNA sequence: TGTGCCAGCAGCTTAGGAGGACTCTCTTTGAACAAAAACATTCAGTACTTC. It is translated as CASSLGGLSLNKNIQYF.

The chain combines TRBV11-3 with TRBJ2-1; 8 positions agree with TRBD1. J lost 4 bases, V lost 1 base, and 3 bases had no gene match. The CDR3 loop spans 15 amino acids. The germline V gene has CDR1 SGHNT and CDR2 YENEEA. CDR3 amino acids: CASSLVGQVYNEQFF. The CDR3, as DNA: TGTGCCAGCAGCTTAGTGGGACAGGTTTACAATGAGCAGTTCTTC.

The chain recombines TRBV7-8 with TRBJ2-5, with D perhaps matching TRBD2 (6 bases). V shed 2 bases and J shed 5 bases, with 15 bases lying between them. The CDR3 length is 15 residues. CDR1 is SGHVS and CDR2 is FQNEAQ in the germline V gene. CDR3 protein: CASSLMGGGPETQYF. The CDR3 coding sequence is TGTGCCAGCAGCTTAATGGGCGGAGGGCCGGAGACCCAGTACTTC.

This clonotype showed up just a few times. A much larger clone is a single base away; this may be a read error. The V call is TRBV24-1, the J call TRBJ2-5, with D perhaps given as TRBD1 or TRBD2 (6 bases each). The CDR3 has 15 residues. V lost 5 bases and J lost 11, with 23 bases in between. Germline values: CDR1 KGHDR, CDR2 SFDVKD. The CDR3 coding sequence is TGTGCCACCAGTGCCGAATGGGGGGCAGGTGATGAGCAGTACTTC. This translates into CATSAEWGAGDEQYF.

The chain recombines TRBV7-3 with TRBJ2-5, with TRBD2 matching over 11 bases. V shed 0 bases and J 11 bases; nucleotides not matched to a gene: 8. Germline V gene lookup returns CDR1 SGHTA and CDR2 FQGTGA. This CDR3 comprises 15 residues. CDR3 amino acids: CASSLTSGGDDEQYF. In DNA form, the CDR3 reads TGTGCCAGCAGCTTAACTAGCGGGGGGGACGATGAGCAGTACTTC.

This chain connects TRBV12-3 or TRBV12-4 to TRBJ2-7; 11 bases map to TRBD1. The DNA end is a closer match to TRBJ2-5, so the J assignment may be wrong. There are 15 residues in the CDR3. CDR3 protein: CASSPGQGGLGTQYF. DNA of the CDR3: TGTGCCAGCAGCCCGGGACAGGGGGGGCTCGGGACCCAGTACTTC.

This clonotype was counted a few times. V and J are TRBV25-1 and TRBJ2-1; the D is unclear. CDR1 is MGHDK, CDR2 SYGVNS, per germline. The CDR3 runs 15 residues. The germline V and J ends were trimmed by 7 bases and 8 bases, with 21 bases remaining between them. The CDR3 nucleotides read TGTGCCAGCATGTCTTCGACTCCCGGGCATTATGAGCAGTTCTTC. Translated, it gives CASMSSTPGHYEQFF.

A word on this clonotype: A read error is likely, as this CDR3 ends without the conserved phenylalanine or tryptophan. The chain joins TRBV7-8 to TRBJ2-7; 11 nucleotides match TRBD2. The last part of the DNA fits TRBJ2-5 better; the J call may be wrong. Germline loops: CDR1 SGHVS, CDR2 FQNEAQ. CDR3 length: 17 amino acids. The CDR3 region is CASSFPGTSGHPETQYP. The CDR3 bases are TGTGCCAGCAGCTTTCCCGGGACTAGCGGACACCCAGAGACCCAGTACCCC.

In this sample, this clonotype turned up a few times. The CDR3 nucleotides are TGTGCCAGCAGCTTAGGGGGGAGCGAGCAGTACTTC. Its translation is CASSLGGSEQYF. The chain recombines TRBV7-9 with TRBJ2-7, with D perhaps matching TRBD1 or TRBD2 (5 bases each). Germline loops: CDR1 SEHNR, CDR2 FQNEAQ (reference sequence). The CDR3 extends over 12 amino acids. Trimming shortened V by 1 base and J by 6 bases, and 7 bases separated the two germline ends.

This clonotype was seen more than once but under ten times. J is TRBJ1-1 and V is TRBV6-4; D remains unclear. Trimming pared 8 bases from V and 5 bases from J, leaving 12 bases between. This CDR3 contains 12 residues. Germline assignment: CDR1 MRHNA and CDR2 SNTAGT. CDR3 in DNA: TGTGCCAGCCGGGGAGTGGAGACTGAAGCTTTCTTT. Translating it yields CASRGVETEAFF.